This TCR beta chain appears in the sequencing data of a study of a mutant IDH1 vaccine in newly diagnosed glioma. Study-wide background: Vaccination was launched 4-6 weeks after radiotherapy alone, or with temozolomide cycles. Former treatment meant radiotherapy, temozolomide, or both; the majority had gotten both.

Clones were read by immunoSEQ multiplex PCR, and TCRdb kept only the in-frame ones, dropping some. Among about 48,000 clones listed, 70% to 85% were seen once. Broader study findings: Immune responses induced by vaccination arose in about 93% of the patients. The authors found pseudoprogression apparently unrelated to changes in top peripheral T cell clonotypes.

This clone came up once. Antigen unknown. The CDR3 extends over 13 amino acids. Trimming took off 4 bases at V and 7 bases at J, with 13 bases between the two ends. Per germline, CDR1 SGHTA and CDR2 FQGNSA. Time point noted: week 35, safety follow-up. With topical imiquimod, each dose of the vaccine consisted of 300 ug of mutant IDH1 20-mer peptide. The receptor was derived from a middle-aged man with glioma. The V gene is TRBV7-2, the J gene TRBJ1-2; D remains ambiguous. The sample consisted of PBMCs, taken from a glioma patient whose treatment included an IDH1 peptide vaccine. CDR3 nucleotide sequence: TGTGCCAGCAGCTCCGGAGTGGTCGGTGGCTACACCTTC. Protein sequence: CASSSGVVGGYTF.